These 18 T cell receptor beta chains share one sample of origin, sequenced in a study of tumor-infiltrating lymphocytes in glioblastoma multiforme. Multiple V-beta primers and a C-beta primer amplified TCRB from RNA. TCRdb processed the multiplex PCR reads anew with MiXCR; each CDR3 protein has one entry. In the table there are approximately 30,000 distinct CDR3 sequences, about 58% of which are singletons. What was sequenced was brain tumor tissue. The receptors originated from a male donor with glioblastoma.

The rearrangement uses TRBV7-8 and TRBJ2-1; the D gene is possibly TRBD1 (5 bases). Trimming removed 2 bases at V and 5 bases at J, with 13 bases between. The CDR3 is 15 amino acids. CDR1 is SGHVS and CDR2 is FQNEAQ in the germline V gene. The CDR3 reads CASSLMDRGHNEQFF. The CDR3 DNA sequence: TGTGCCAGCAGCTTAATGGATAGGGGTCACAATGAGCAGTTCTTC.

J is TRBJ2-3 and V is TRBV5-4; the match to TRBD2 covers 8 bases. The V and J ends lost 10 bases and 6 bases, in that order; junction bases with no gene match: 16. Germline loops: CDR1 SGHNT, CDR2 YYREEE (reference sequence). This CDR3 has 15 amino acids. CDR3 sequence: CAYSLSGSSGDTQYF. CDR3 nucleotide sequence: TGTGCCTACAGCTTAAGCGGGAGTAGTGGCGATACGCAGTATTTT.

The V call is TRBV11-2, the J call TRBJ1-1, with 9 positions matching TRBD1. Germline loops: CDR1 SGHAT, CDR2 FQNNGV. V was clipped by 4 bases and J by 11 bases; unmatched bases: 11. The CDR3 loop spans 14 amino acids. The CDR3 sequence is CASSSDRGRTGAFF. The CDR3 coding sequence is TGTGCCAGCAGCTCGGACAGGGGTAGGACTGGGGCTTTCTTT.

The chain joins TRBV20-1 to TRBJ2-3; 11 nucleotides align to TRBD2. The CDR3 has 14 residues. Unmatched junction bases numbered 7, after V lost 6 bases and J lost 5 bases. Germline CDR1 reads DFQATT; CDR2 reads SNEGSKA (reference sequence). The CDR3 nucleotides are TGCAGTGCAAGGACTAGCGGGTTGGGAGATACGCAGTATTTT. Amino acids: CSARTSGLGDTQYF.

This clonotype was seen many times. V usage is TRBV5-5 and J usage is TRBJ2-7, with D possibly TRBD1 on 6 matching bases. The CDR3 spans 16 residues. Germline-derived CDR1 and CDR2 are SGHKS and YYEKEE (reference sequence). V dropped 4 bases and J dropped 6 bases, with 23 bases sitting between them. The CDR3 here is CASSPRGSGSLGEQYF. In DNA, the CDR3 is TGTGCCAGCAGCCCAAGGGGGTCTGGGTCCTTGGGCGAGCAGTACTTC.

With respect to this clonotype: This sequence may be a read error, since a much larger clone differs from it by one base. This sequence joins TRBV7-2 and TRBJ2-2, with TRBD1 identical over 7 bases. The ends lost 6 bases at V and 9 bases at J; junction bases unmatched: 13. The V gene's germline CDR1 is SGHTA and CDR2 FQGNSA. The CDR3 is 15 residues long. In DNA, the CDR3 is TGTGCCAGCAGTCGTTTAAGGGGGCGAACCAGGGAGCTGTTTTTT. Its protein is CASSRLRGRTRELFF. The full variable domain, completed using reference TRBV7-2 and TRBJ2-2, is GAGVSQSPSNKVTEKGKDVELRCDPISGHTALYWYRQSLGQGLEFLIYFQGNSAPDKSGLPSDRFSAERTGGSVSTLTIQRTQQEDSAVYLCASSRLRGRTRELFFGEGSRLTVL.

This sequence joins TRBV10-2 and TRBJ2-2, with 10 bases matching TRBD2. This CDR3 is 19 amino acids long. The V gene's germline CDR1 is WSHSY and CDR2 SAAADI. V shed 6 bases, J shed 7 bases, and the junction held 20 bases outside the gene matches. CDR3 nucleotide sequence: TGCGCCAGCAGGACACCCGGGGCTAGCGGGAGCCCCGAAGTCGGGGAGCTGTTTTTT. Its translation: CASRTPGASGSPEVGELFF.

The chain recombines TRBV20-1 with TRBJ1-5; weak D call: TRBD1 (6 bases). The germline V gene has CDR1 DFQATT and CDR2 SNEGSKA (reference sequence). This CDR3 is built from 16 residues. CDR3 DNA: TGCAGAGCTCAAAACAGGGACCAGGGTACGAAACAGCCCCAGCATTTT. This sequence encodes CRAQNRDQGTKQPQHF.

The genes are TRBV29-1 and TRBJ1-4; D gene unclear. Trimming pared 7 bases from V and 8 bases from J, leaving 17 bases between. The germline gives CDR1 SQVTM, CDR2 ANQGSEA. The CDR3 length is 13 residues. CDR3 residues: CSADAGGHEKLFF. As DNA, the CDR3 is TGCAGCGCAGACGCCGGAGGCCACGAAAAACTGTTTTTT.

The V gene is TRBV20-1, the J gene TRBJ2-1; perhaps TRBD2 as D (6 bases). This CDR3 spans 13 amino acids. V lost 6 bases to trimming and J lost 5 bases, with 14 bases between them. Germline CDR1 DFQATT, CDR2 SNEGSKA (reference sequence). The CDR3 sequence is CSADSGWDNEQFF. The CDR3 nucleotides are TGCAGTGCCGATAGCGGATGGGACAATGAGCAGTTCTTC.

About this clonotype itself: Relative to the germline gene, one junction end is altered; a read error may explain this. This chain connects TRBV5-1 to TRBJ1-2; D perhaps matches TRBD1 (6 bases). The CDR3 is made up of 16 amino acids. Germline V gene sequence: CDR1 SGHRS, CDR2 YFSETQ. CDR3 in amino acids: CAISLDSPNNNYGYTF. The DNA of the CDR3 is TGCGCCATCAGCTTGGACAGCCCTAATAATAACTATGGCTACACCTTC.

This clonotype has only a few counts. The genes are TRBV2 and TRBJ2-5; D is uncertain. The CDR3 runs to 13 residues. V lost 11 bases and J lost 1, with 14 bases in between. CDR1 and CDR2 (germline): SNHLY, FYNNEI. In nucleotides, the CDR3 is TGTGCCGGAACCCCTCCCTCCCAAGAGACCCAGTACTTC. It encodes CAGTPPSQETQYF.

The chain recombines TRBV6-1 with TRBJ2-2, with D possibly being TRBD1 (6 bases). The germline V gene has CDR1 MNHNS and CDR2 SASEGT. The CDR3 totals 13 residues. The germline V and J ends were trimmed by 6 bases and 7 bases, with 12 bases remaining between them. The CDR3 DNA follows: TGTGCCAGCAGCGCCACAGGGATCGGGGAGCTGTTTTTT. Its translation is CASSATGIGELFF.

In this sample, this clonotype turned up once. As the CDR3 is not closed by the conserved phenylalanine or tryptophan, this likely results from a read error. DNA for the CDR3: TGCAGCGTTGAGGCCGGCAACTATGGCTACACCATC. Its translation is CSVEAGNYGYTI. The chain carries TRBV29-1 and TRBJ1-2; no clear D gene. CDR1 and CDR2 (germline): SQVTM, ANQGSEA. Between the trimmed V and J ends, which lost 3 bases and 2 bases, there was a span of 7 bases. The CDR3 has 12 residues.

Remarks on this clonotype: The CDR3 does not end in the conserved phenylalanine or tryptophan, so this is likely a read error. The V call is TRBV5-6, the J call TRBJ2-7; D possibly corresponds to TRBD1 (5 bases). With 3 bases removed from V and 6 bases from J, the gap between germline ends came to 13 bases. The CDR3 has 13 residues. Germline V CDR1 and CDR2: SGHDT, YYEEEE. The CDR3 coding sequence is TGTGCCAGCAGCTGGACAACGACCTTCGAGCAGTACTCC. It encodes CASSWTTTFEQYS.

In its sample, this clonotype was seen once. The chain combines TRBV4-2 with TRBJ2-4; D is possibly TRBD2 (6 bases). The CDR3 sequence is 18 residues long. Germline CDR1 and CDR2: LGHNA and YNFKEQ. V lost 3 bases and J lost 4, with 22 bases in between. The DNA for the CDR3 is TGTGCCAGCAGCCAGGGAGCGGTTGGCGGGACTGCGAAAAACATTCAGTACTTC. Translation gives CASSQGAVGGTAKNIQYF.

On this clonotype: Germline is not matched at one junction end, which may reflect a read error. The chain uses TRBV11-2 and TRBJ1-1, with D possibly being TRBD1 (6 bases). The CDR3 contains 15 residues. Germline assignment: CDR1 SGHAT and CDR2 FQNNGV. The CDR3 coding sequence is TGTGCCAGCGGCTTAATTAGCGGACAGCCACATGAGGCTTTCTTT. Translating it yields CASGLISGQPHEAFF.

This clonotype was counted a few times. This chain links TRBV20-1 with TRBJ2-1; 14 bases map to TRBD2. V lost 5 bases, J lost 7 bases, and 7 bases stayed unmatched. Looked up from germline, CDR1 is DFQATT and CDR2 is SNEGSKA (reference sequence). The CDR3 length is 15 residues. The CDR3 nucleotides read TGCAGTGCTCTAAGACTAGCGGGGGGGCCGAATGAGCAGTTCTTC. It encodes CSALRLAGGPNEQFF.